The clone carrying this T cell receptor beta chain appeared a few times. Its antigen is undetermined. This sample stems from a study of T cells in Graves' hyperthyroidism and ophthalmopathy. Extraction of PBMCs used approximately 10 ml of fresh peripheral blood. Study-level findings and limits: Most clonotypes expanded in the thyroid (above 0.001) were also present in blood.

This CDR3 contains 14 residues. V lost 5 bases, J lost 8 bases, and 16 bases lay in between. Germline V CDR1 and CDR2: MNHNS, SASEGT. Amplification of TCR beta CDR3 regions was performed using RNA transcripts as template. When the TCR CDR3 underwent first-round RT-PCR, the HTBI primer set was used. Each CDR3 protein gets one entry after TCRdb re-called the multiplex PCR reads with MiXCR. The sample holds hundreds of thousands of distinct CDR3 sequences, under 20% seen once. The origin of this receptor is a woman aged 18-29 years with Graves' ophthalmopathy. This chain links TRBV6-1 with TRBJ1-5; weak D call: TRBD1 (5 bases). Material for sequencing was blood. The CDR3 region is CASSLWGGFEPQHF. As DNA, the CDR3 is TGTGCCAGCAGTCTATGGGGGGGTTTTGAGCCCCAGCATTTT.